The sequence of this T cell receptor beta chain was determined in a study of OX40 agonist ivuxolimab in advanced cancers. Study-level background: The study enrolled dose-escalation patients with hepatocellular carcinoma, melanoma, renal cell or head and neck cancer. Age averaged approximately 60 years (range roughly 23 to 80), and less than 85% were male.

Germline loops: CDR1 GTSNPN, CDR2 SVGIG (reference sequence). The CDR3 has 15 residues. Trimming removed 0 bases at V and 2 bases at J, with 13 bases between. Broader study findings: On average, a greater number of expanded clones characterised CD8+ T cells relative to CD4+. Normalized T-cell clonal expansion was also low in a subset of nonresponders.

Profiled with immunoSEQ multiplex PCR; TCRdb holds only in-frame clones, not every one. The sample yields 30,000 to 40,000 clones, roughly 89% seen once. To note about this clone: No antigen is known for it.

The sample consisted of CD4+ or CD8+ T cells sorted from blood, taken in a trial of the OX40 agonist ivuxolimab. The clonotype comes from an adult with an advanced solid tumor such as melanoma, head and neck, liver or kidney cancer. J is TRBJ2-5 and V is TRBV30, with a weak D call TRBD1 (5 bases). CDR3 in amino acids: CAWSVGQGPQETQYF. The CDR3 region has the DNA TGTGCCTGGAGTGTAGGGCAGGGCCCACAAGAGACCCAGTACTTC.